The TCR beta chain described here comes from a study of blood T cell repertoires in COVID-19. This clone has only a few counts. Looked up from germline, CDR1 is SGDLS and CDR2 is YYNGEE. The trim removed 0 bases at V and 5 bases at J, leaving 15 bases unmatched. This CDR3 has 18 amino acids. Profiling relied on immunoSEQ multiplex PCR, and the TCRdb table lists in-frame clones only, not all of them. This sample yields approximately 270,000 clones, of which about 90% are seen a single time; 1% to 1.5% belongs to the top ten. Source material: PBMCs or T cells enriched from blood (not recorded which). The rearrangement links TRBV9 to TRBJ2-7, with 9 bases fitting TRBD1. This TCR was recovered from a human donor in a cohort exposed to, infected with or recovered from COVID-19 (not recorded which). The donor label of this sample is uncertain. The CDR3 DNA reads TGTGCCAGCAGCGTAGGAGTAGGGGGACAGGGCTGGAGGAACGAGCAGTACTTC. This gives the protein CASSVGVGGQGWRNEQYF.